This T cell receptor beta chain was sequenced in a study of T cells in Graves' hyperthyroidism and ophthalmopathy. The study, taken as a whole, reports: It was a median about 6 months before onset that the model predicted ophthalmopathy. A 13 V-J model separated ophthalmopathy from stable hyperthyroidism.

Amplification of TCR beta CDR3 regions was performed using RNA transcripts as template. TCR CDR3 regions were first amplified by RT-PCR with HTBI primers. Each CDR3 protein is one row after TCRdb ran MiXCR on the multiplex PCR reads. The data contain roughly 700,000 distinct CDR3 sequences, 13% to 15% of them singletons. No progression to ophthalmopathy during 18 months of follow-up defined stable disease. Uncontrolled infections, other autoimmune diseases, pregnancy or lactation led to exclusion of patients. Germline loops: CDR1 MNHNS, CDR2 SASEGT. CDR3 length equals 14 residues. The ends were cut back, 4 bases at V and 7 bases at J, with 14 bases in the middle. In its sample, this clonotype was seen a few times. Its specificity is not known.

Sequenced material: blood. The chain recombines TRBV6-1 with TRBJ2-1, with D perhaps matching TRBD1 (6 bases). This clonotype originated in a woman younger than 35 with Graves' hyperthyroidism. CDR3: CASSARNRENEQFF. The CDR3 DNA sequence: TGTGCCAGCAGTGCCCGGAACAGGGAGAATGAGCAGTTCTTC.